These 30 T cell receptor beta chains originate from one sample sequenced in a study of blood T cell repertoires in COVID-19. The protocol was immunoSEQ multiplex PCR, while the TCRdb copy is restricted to in-frame clones and leaves out a portion. The repertoire includes just over 150,000 clones, 82% of them detected once, and about 7.7% sits in the top ten. Sequencing was done on a sample of peripheral blood. The receptors were gathered from a woman aged 40 to 55 with COVID-19, enrolled during active disease.

The chain links TRBV21-1 to TRBJ1-3; TRBD1 reflects the table's D call only, with no check against the DNA. TRBV21-1 is marked as a pseudogene. This CDR3 is built from 15 residues. CDR3 DNA sequence: TGTGCCAGCAGCAAAGTTGTCAGGCCGTGGGACACCATATATTTT. Translating gives CASSKVVRPWDTIYF.

This chain uses TRBV18 with TRBJ1-2, with TRBD1 matching over 7 bases. V shed 3 bases and J 0 bases; nucleotides not matched to a gene: 10. There are 17 residues in the CDR3. Germline values: CDR1 KGHSH, CDR2 LQKENI. The CDR3 coding sequence is TGTGCCAGCTCACCGCTACCCGGGACAGTACCTAACTATGGCTACACCTTC. Residues: CASSPLPGTVPNYGYTF.

Details on this clone: Additional DNA sequences in this sample encode the identical CDR3. The J gene is TRBJ2-6, the V gene TRBV2; 7 bases agree with TRBD1. V lost 3 bases, J lost 1 base, and 0 bases stayed unmatched. There are 15 residues in the CDR3. Per the germline V gene, CDR1 is SNHLY and CDR2 is FYNNEI. The CDR3 loop reads CASSETGSGANVLTF. CDR3 nucleotides: TGTGCCAGCAGTGAGACAGGGTCTGGGGCCAACGTCCTGACTTTC.

This clone has only one observation. The V gene is TRBV9, the J gene TRBJ1-1, with D possibly being TRBD1 (5 bases). The germline CDR1 and CDR2 sequences are SGDLS and YYNGEE. The length of the CDR3 is 17 residues. Trimming took 0 bases from V and 1 from J, leaving 16 bases between them. CDR3 sequence (DNA): TGTGCCAGCAGCGTAGCTACGAATTGGGGGGGGAACACTGAAGCTTTCTTT. Its translation: CASSVATNWGGNTEAFF.

The chain links TRBV5-1 to TRBJ2-3, with D hard to call. The CDR3 loop spans 13 amino acids. The V gene's germline CDR1 is SGHRS and CDR2 YFSETQ. V lost 0 bases and J 3 bases, leaving 5 bases between the germline ends. For the CDR3, the DNA is TGCGCCAGCAGCTTGGTCCCAACAGATACGCAGTATTTT. Translated: CASSLVPTDTQYF.

The chain combines TRBV7-6 with TRBJ1-3; D is uncertain. The CDR3 consists of 18 residues. Deletions cut 1 base from V and 3 bases from J, with 19 bases between. The germline V gene encodes CDR1 SGHVS and CDR2 FNYEAQ. CDR3 in DNA: TGTGCCAGCAGCTTAGTAGCATCTCGGGAGTTACTTGGAAACACCATATATTTT. It specifies CASSLVASRELLGNTIYF.

V gene TRBV6-5 combines with J gene TRBJ1-1, with 9 bases matching TRBD1. The ends lost 4 bases at V and 5 bases at J; junction bases unmatched: 5. The CDR3 totals 14 residues. In germline, CDR1 is MNHEY, CDR2 SVGAGI. The CDR3 is CASSSTGGGTEAFF. The CDR3 DNA follows: TGTGCCAGCAGTTCGACAGGGGGAGGAACTGAAGCTTTCTTT.

This clone was detected once. This chain joins TRBV7-3 and TRBJ2-7, with TRBD2 as a possible D gene (6 bases). The V end lost 5 bases, the J end lost 3 bases, and 17 bases lay between the germline ends. Germline V gene lookup returns CDR1 SGHTA and CDR2 FQGTGA. The CDR3 sequence is 15 residues long. The CDR3 bases are TGTGCCAGCAGCCCTCGGGACTGCCTAGTCTACGAGCAGTACGTC. Its translation: CASSPRDCLVYEQYV.

The chain is built from TRBV30 and TRBJ2-5; D remains unclear. CDR1 is GTSNPN, CDR2 SVGIG, per germline (reference sequence). The CDR3 spans 13 residues. V was shortened by 2 bases and J by 7 bases, with 14 bases between the two germline ends. CDR3 amino acids: CAWSPTNPGTQYF. The DNA of the CDR3 is TGTGCCTGGAGTCCCACTAACCCTGGGACCCAGTACTTC.

The chain links TRBV19 to TRBJ2-1; TRBD2 is a possible D gene (6 bases). CDR1 LNHDA and CDR2 SQIVND come from the germline V gene (reference sequence). This CDR3 is built from 15 residues. V was clipped by 5 bases and J by 6 bases, with 17 bases between them. CDR3 nucleotides: TGTGCCAGTAGTGCCGGAAGACTAGTTGGCAATGAGCAGTTCTTC. Protein sequence: CASSAGRLVGNEQFF.

The V and J genes are TRBV15 and TRBJ2-5; D not certain. V shed 0 bases and J shed 5 bases, with 13 bases lying between them. Germline V gene data show CDR1 as LNHNV and CDR2 as YYDKDF (reference sequence). The CDR3 is made up of 15 amino acids. The CDR3, as DNA: TGTGCCACCAGCAGAGATATTAGCCCCACGGAGACCCAGTACTTC. Protein product: CATSRDISPTETQYF.

The chain couples TRBV11-3 to TRBJ2-5; TRBD2 is a possible D gene (6 bases). Trimming stripped 5 bases from V and 4 bases from J, with 17 bases between. The length of the CDR3 is 15 residues. CDR1 is SGHNT, CDR2 YENEEA, per germline. The CDR3 nucleotides are TGTGCCAGCAGCGCCGGCCGGGGGTGGGGAGAGACCCAGTACTTC. Protein product: CASSAGRGWGETQYF.

The J gene is TRBJ1-2, the V gene TRBV30; TRBD1 might be the D (6 bases). Germline CDR1 is GTSNPN and CDR2 is SVGIG (reference sequence). Trimming pared 1 base from V and 3 bases from J, leaving 9 bases between. The CDR3 has 13 residues. CDR3 protein: CAWSAGGDYGYTF. DNA for the CDR3: TGTGCCTGGAGTGCGGGGGGCGACTATGGCTACACCTTC.

The rearrangement uses TRBV6-6 and TRBJ2-1, with a possible D match to TRBD2 (7 bases). Germline loops: CDR1 MNHNY, CDR2 SVGAGI (reference sequence). V was pared by 6 bases and J by 1 base, with 28 bases between. The CDR3 spans 20 residues. The CDR3: CASSYPLAGAPEGSYNEQFF. CDR3 DNA sequence: TGTGCCAGCAGCTACCCCCTGGCGGGGGCCCCAGAAGGTTCCTACAATGAGCAGTTCTTC.

The J gene is TRBJ2-3, the V gene TRBV12-3 or TRBV12-4; unclear D gene. Between the trimmed V and J ends, which lost 6 bases and 5 bases, there was a span of 9 bases. The CDR3 is made up of 12 amino acids. CDR3 sequence: CASSKEVDTQYF. DNA for the CDR3: TGTGCCAGCAGCAAAGAGGTAGATACGCAGTATTTT.

This chain joins TRBV18 and TRBJ1-5; possible D gene TRBD1, 6 bases. The CDR3 totals 16 residues. Germline loops: CDR1 KGHSH, CDR2 LQKENI. V was clipped by 3 bases and J by 4 bases, with 16 bases between them. In DNA, the CDR3 is TGTGCCAGCTCACCTACGGGAGGCAGGGGTAATCAGCCCCAGCATTTT. This codes for CASSPTGGRGNQPQHF.

The V and J genes are TRBV5-8 and TRBJ2-2, with 7 bases matching TRBD2. After removal of 2 bases from V and 1 base from J, the junction contained 2 bases not matched to a gene. Germline V gene data show CDR1 as SGHTS and CDR2 as YDEGEE. CDR3 length equals 15 residues. The CDR3 sequence: CASSFIAGNTGELFF. The CDR3 nucleotides read TGTGCCAGCAGCTTCATAGCGGGGAACACCGGGGAGCTGTTTTTT.

V usage is TRBV6-5 and J usage is TRBJ2-5, with D possibly TRBD1 on 5 matching bases. The V end lost 1 base, the J end lost 5 bases, and 11 bases lay between the germline ends. Germline-derived CDR1 and CDR2 are MNHEY and SVGAGI. The CDR3 length is 14 residues. As DNA, the CDR3 is TGTGCCAGCAGTTACTGGCAGGGTTCTGAGACCCAGTACTTC. It is translated as CASSYWQGSETQYF.

Here the CDR3 reads CATGGWAEAFF. CDR3 coding DNA: TGTGCCACCGGGGGTTGGGCTGAAGCTTTCTTT. The rearrangement uses TRBV10-3 and TRBJ1-1; perhaps TRBD1 as D (5 bases). The CDR3 sequence is 11 residues long. Germline CDR1 is ENHRY and CDR2 is SYGVKD. Trimming pared 10 bases from V and 6 bases from J, leaving 12 bases between.

V is TRBV18 and J is TRBJ1-2; the D gene is possibly TRBD1 (5 bases). The CDR3 has 15 residues. V lost 6 bases and J lost 0, with 14 bases in between. CDR1 is KGHSH, CDR2 LQKENI, per germline. The CDR3 sequence: CASSLDSSSNYGYTF. The CDR3 bases are TGTGCCAGCTCGCTCGACAGTTCTTCTAACTATGGCTACACCTTC.

This clone came up once. The rearrangement joins TRBV28 to TRBJ2-1; 8 positions match TRBD2. The length of the CDR3 is 17 residues. CDR1 is MDHEN, CDR2 SYDVKM, per germline. The J segment lost 8 bases and the V segment lost 5 bases, leaving 17 bases of the junction unmatched. The CDR3 sequence is CASSPRGLAGLMDEQFF. DNA of the CDR3: TGTGCCAGCAGTCCCCGCGGTCTAGCGGGTCTCATGGATGAGCAGTTCTTC.

The chain uses TRBV15 and TRBJ2-1; 8 nucleotides match TRBD2. The V gene's germline CDR1 is LNHNV and CDR2 YYDKDF (reference sequence). V shed 3 bases, J shed 8 bases, and the junction held 3 bases outside the gene matches. This CDR3 spans 13 amino acids. CDR3 bases: TGTGCCACCAGCAGGGGGACTAGTGATGAGCAGTTCTTC. Amino acid sequence: CATSRGTSDEQFF.

This chain uses TRBV5-1 with TRBJ2-5; D is possibly TRBD1 (8 bases). The V and J ends lost 2 bases and 5 bases respectively, with 16 bases between them. The CDR3 has 15 residues. Germline values: CDR1 SGHRS, CDR2 YFSETQ. This chain's CDR3 is CASSFRQGRDETQYF. CDR3 coding DNA: TGCGCCAGCAGCTTCAGACAGGGGAGGGATGAGACCCAGTACTTC.

The V and J genes are TRBV11-2 and TRBJ2-2, with D possibly TRBD2 on 5 matching bases. CDR3 length: 14 amino acids. With 2 bases removed from V and 6 bases from J, the gap between germline ends came to 10 bases. CDR1 and CDR2 from the germline V gene are SGHAT and FQNNGV. The DNA for the CDR3 is TGTGCCAGCAGCTTACTCGCGCGGGCCGGGGAGCTGTTTTTT. This translates into CASSLLARAGELFF. The full variable domain, with the rest looked up from reference TRBV11-2 and TRBJ2-2, is EAGVAQSPRYKIIEKRQSVAFWCNPISGHATLYWYQQILGQGPKLLIQFQNNGVVDDSQLPKDRFSAERLKGVDSTLKIQPAKLEDSAVYLCASSLLARAGELFFGEGSRLTVL.

The chain's CDR3 is CASSLGQGVGQPQHF. The CDR3 region has the DNA TGCGCCAGCAGCTTGGGACAGGGAGTGGGTCAGCCCCAGCATTTT. The rearrangement links TRBV5-1 to TRBJ1-5; 7 bases map to TRBD1. CDR1 is SGHRS, CDR2 YFSETQ, per germline. With 0 bases clipped from V and 6 bases from J, the junction kept 6 bases outside the gene matches. The CDR3 length is 15 residues.

The gene calls are TRBV3-1 (or the pseudogene TRBV3-2) and TRBJ2-2; 8 bases fit TRBD2. V was pared by 3 bases and J by 2 bases, with 5 bases of the junction left unmatched. From germline, CDR1 is LGHDT and CDR2 YNNKEL (reference sequence). This CDR3 region has 16 residues. CDR3 region: CASSHYTSGNTGELFF. Written as DNA, the CDR3 is TGTGCCAGCAGCCATTATACTAGCGGAAACACCGGGGAGCTGTTTTTT.

V gene TRBV11-2 combines with J gene TRBJ2-1; 9 bases match TRBD1. Germline CDR1 reads SGHAT; CDR2 reads FQNNGV. The CDR3 consists of 16 residues. The junction had 5 bases not matched to a gene; V was cut back by 1 base and J by 4 bases. The CDR3 region has the DNA TGTGCCAGCAGCTTAGGCTCCGGGACAGGGTACAATGAGCAGTTCTTC. The encoded protein is CASSLGSGTGYNEQFF.

The chain has TRBV10-1 and TRBJ1-5; 7 positions match TRBD1. CDR1 and CDR2 from the germline V gene are WNHNN and SYGVQD (reference sequence). Losses at the gene ends were 8 bases for V and 2 bases for J; bases not matched to a gene: 6. This CDR3 contains 14 residues. The CDR3: CASPDREGNQPQHF. CDR3 DNA: TGCGCCAGCCCCGACAGGGAAGGCAATCAGCCCCAGCATTTT.

The chain is built from TRBV9 and TRBJ2-1, with D possibly matching TRBD1 (6 bases). Trimming took 3 bases from V and 1 from J, leaving 17 bases between them. The CDR3 loop spans 17 amino acids. Germline V gene data show CDR1 as SGDLS and CDR2 as YYNGEE. The CDR3 loop is CASSEAGTPHSYNEQFF. CDR3 nucleotides: TGTGCCAGCAGCGAGGCCGGGACACCCCATTCCTACAATGAGCAGTTCTTC.

This sequence joins TRBV9 and TRBJ1-2; 8 nucleotides agree with TRBD1. The trim removed 4 bases at V and 8 bases at J, leaving 13 bases unmatched. From germline, CDR1 is SGDLS and CDR2 YYNGEE. The CDR3 is 15 amino acids. CDR3 sequence reads: CASSLSRDRRRGYTF. CDR3 in DNA: TGTGCCAGCAGCCTCTCTCGGGACAGGCGCCGGGGCTACACCTTC.